This record looks at one T cell receptor beta chain sequence and its context. The CDR3 totals 16 residues. Germline V gene sequence: CDR1 MGHRA, CDR2 YSYEKL. The germline V and J ends were trimmed by 1 base and 3 bases, with 16 bases remaining between them. Source study methods: Reference gene primer amplification yielded estimated nucleated cell counts. The method was immunoSEQ multiplex PCR; TCRdb's version includes in-frame clones alone and lacks a portion of them. The V and J calls and the clone size are those of that table, but D and trimming were determined from the DNA. This sample has roughly 150,000 clones; roughly 74% occur once, and the top ten carry over 11%. The sample originates from a study of blood T cell repertoires in COVID-19. For the study at large: There were acute and convalescent COVID-19 samples, and they came from the United States, Italy and Spain. The cDNA or gDNA used as material had been derived from T cells, B-cell-depleted T cells, or PBMCs.

Sequenced input: peripheral blood. This sequence originates from a woman older than 75 with acute or convalescent COVID-19. V and J are TRBV4-1 and TRBJ2-7, with D tentatively TRBD1 (5 bases). The DNA for the CDR3 is TGCGCCAGCAGCCAAGCTTTGGTGGTCAGGGACTACGAGCAGTACTTC. Its translation: CASSQALVVRDYEQYF.